The 23 T cell receptor beta chains below all came from one sample that was sequenced in a study of T-cell memory formation after mild COVID-19. One entry per CDR3 protein, called by TCRdb with MiXCR from the 5' RACE reads. The sample lists approximately 450,000 distinct CDR3 sequences; 15% to 20% were seen once. Sequenced sample: PBMCs or a T cell subset sorted from them (not recorded which). The source is an adult woman who had mild COVID-19 (a few samples of this study predate the infection). Cell type and time point are not known.

This clonotype came up a few times. V gene TRBV18 combines with J gene TRBJ2-7; no reliable D call. The CDR3 is 12 residues long. V was shortened by 2 bases and J by 6 bases, with 8 bases between the two germline ends. Germline loops: CDR1 KGHSH, CDR2 LQKENI. DNA of the CDR3: TGTGCCAGCTCACCATCCCGGGCCGAGCAGTACTTC. Translation gives CASSPSRAEQYF.

This clonotype was seen a handful of times. The chain combines TRBV20-1 with TRBJ2-7; D is unclear. Germline CDR1 and CDR2: DFQATT and SNEGSKA (reference sequence). This CDR3 has 12 residues. V was trimmed by 3 bases and J by 1 base, leaving 7 bases between them. The CDR3 reads CSASTSSYEQYF. The CDR3 DNA is TGCAGTGCTAGCACTTCATCCTACGAGCAGTACTTC.

The chain uses TRBV5-1 and TRBJ1-2, with D possibly being TRBD1 (5 bases). Looked up from germline, CDR1 is SGHRS and CDR2 is YFSETQ. The CDR3 sequence is 18 residues long. Trimming left V 4 bases short and J 3 bases short, with 25 bases between. The CDR3 loop is CASSPRKTTAGPDYGYTF. DNA of the CDR3: TGCGCCAGCAGCCCGCGGAAAACCACGGCGGGGCCGGACTATGGCTACACCTTC.

V and J are TRBV4-2 and TRBJ1-6, with 9 positions matching TRBD1. CDR3 size: 14 residues. Per germline, CDR1 LGHNA and CDR2 YNFKEQ. The ends lost 3 bases at V and 10 bases at J; junction bases unmatched: 4. The CDR3 DNA reads as TGTGCCAGCAGCCACCGGACAGGGGAATCACCCCTCCACTTT. It specifies CASSHRTGESPLHF.

The chain combines TRBV24-1 with TRBJ2-7; 11 bases are a match to TRBD2. This CDR3 region has 15 residues. J lost 4 bases, V lost 1 base, and 2 bases had no gene match. CDR1 is KGHDR, CDR2 SFDVKD, per germline. CDR3 bases: TGTGCCACCAGTGATTTTACTAGCGGGAGTTACGAGCAGTACTTC. Translation: CATSDFTSGSYEQYF.

The V call is TRBV9, the J call TRBJ2-7; possibly TRBD1 or TRBD2 for D (5 bases each). With 2 bases removed from V and 6 bases from J, the gap between germline ends came to 15 bases. The CDR3 is 14 amino acids. Germline CDR1 SGDLS, CDR2 YYNGEE. The CDR3, as DNA: TGTGCCAGCAGCGTGGGGCCTGGTGGGGGCGAGCAGTACTTC. Translation: CASSVGPGGGEQYF.

This clonotype turned up a few times. The genes are TRBV29-1 and TRBJ2-5, with 10 nucleotides matching TRBD2. CDR3 size: 15 residues. Trimming took 2 bases from V and 2 from J; bases not matched to a gene: 5. Germline-derived CDR1 and CDR2 are SQVTM and ANQGSEA. The CDR3: CSVEILAGWQETQYF. In DNA form, the CDR3 reads TGCAGCGTTGAAATACTAGCGGGGTGGCAAGAGACCCAGTACTTC.

The rearrangement joins TRBV5-1 to TRBJ1-2, with 7 bases aligning to TRBD1. The ends lost 2 bases at V and 8 bases at J; junction bases unmatched: 6. Germline loops: CDR1 SGHRS, CDR2 YFSETQ. This CDR3 is built from 13 residues. CDR3: CASSLETGTGYTF. In DNA form, the CDR3 reads TGCGCCAGCAGCTTAGAGACAGGGACCGGCTACACCTTC.

The sample holds a few counts of this clonotype. The chain couples TRBV14 to TRBJ2-3; 11 bases align to TRBD2. The germline gives CDR1 SGHDN, CDR2 FVKESK. The junction had 5 bases not matched to a gene; V was cut back by 0 bases and J by 0 bases. CDR3 size: 18 residues. CDR3 nucleotides: TGTGCCAGCAGCCAAGAGGTGACTAGCGGGGCTAGCACAGATACGCAGTATTTT. Its translation is CASSQEVTSGASTDTQYF. Full variable domain (outside the CDR3, taken from reference TRBV14 and TRBJ2-3): EAGVTQFPSHSVIEKGQTVTLRCDPISGHDNLYWYRRVMGKEIKFLLHFVKESKQDESGMPNNRFLAERTGGTYSTLKVQPAELEDSGVYFCASSQEVTSGASTDTQYFGPGTRLTVL.

This clonotype has only a few counts. J is TRBJ2-7 and V is TRBV30; 13 bases line up with TRBD2. After removal of 5 bases from V and 6 bases from J, the junction contained 4 bases not matched to a gene. Germline CDR1 reads GTSNPN; CDR2 reads SVGIG (reference sequence). The CDR3 extends over 13 amino acids. In DNA form, the CDR3 reads TGTGCCTGGGGCGGACTAGCGGGAGTCGAGCAGTACTTC. Amino acid sequence: CAWGGLAGVEQYF.

This clonotype was seen more than once but under ten times. The V call is TRBV28, the J call TRBJ2-1, with 9 bases matching TRBD1. Per germline, CDR1 MDHEN and CDR2 SYDVKM. CDR3 length equals 14 residues. V was clipped by 5 bases and J by 7 bases; unmatched bases: 6. The CDR3: CASSTNRGRNEQFF. In DNA, the CDR3 is TGTGCCAGCAGTACCAACAGGGGGCGGAATGAGCAGTTCTTC.

This clonotype has a handful of counts. This rearrangement joins TRBV3-1 to TRBJ1-5, with D possibly TRBD1 on 5 matching bases. V dropped 1 base and J dropped 0 bases, with 10 bases sitting between them. CDR1 is LGHDT and CDR2 is YNNKEL in the germline V gene (reference sequence). The CDR3 totals 16 residues. CDR3 loop: CASSQGTSHSNQPQHF. The CDR3 nucleotides are TGTGCCAGCAGCCAAGGGACATCACATAGCAATCAGCCCCAGCATTTT.

This clonotype occurred a few times. The V and J genes are TRBV29-1 and TRBJ2-2, with unresolved D. CDR3 length: 14 residues. Germline V CDR1 and CDR2: SQVTM, ANQGSEA. V was clipped by 3 bases and J by 6 bases, with 14 bases between them. The CDR3 loop reads CSVESRRTPGELFF. CDR3 in DNA: TGCAGCGTTGAGAGCAGACGAACTCCCGGGGAGCTGTTTTTT.

The chain employs TRBV3-1 and TRBJ2-7; D is possibly TRBD2 (6 bases). Trimming shortened V by 1 base and J by 4 bases, and 14 bases separated the two germline ends. The CDR3 is made up of 15 amino acids. Germline V gene data show CDR1 as LGHDT and CDR2 as YNNKEL (reference sequence). The CDR3 bases are TGTGCCAGCAGCCAAGGACAGACTAGGACGTACGAGCAGTACTTC. This encodes CASSQGQTRTYEQYF.

This clonotype has at least ten counts. This sequence joins TRBV10-3 and TRBJ2-3; D not resolved. Per the germline V gene, CDR1 is ENHRY and CDR2 is SYGVKD. V lost 5 bases and J 3 bases, leaving 9 bases between the germline ends. This CDR3 spans 13 amino acids. The CDR3 sequence: CAISRERTDTQYF. CDR3 nucleotides: TGTGCCATCAGTCGTGAGAGGACAGATACGCAGTATTTT.

This clonotype appeared a few times. A junction end diverges from the germline sequence, so it may reflect a read error. The V call is TRBV7-7, the J call TRBJ2-7; 8 positions agree with TRBD2. The CDR3 is made up of 13 amino acids. Germline-derived CDR1 and CDR2 are SSHAT and FNYEAQ (reference sequence). In DNA form, the CDR3 reads TGTGCTAGCAGCTTAAGTCGGGAGGGGGTGCAGTACTTC. This gives the protein CASSLSREGVQYF.

This clonotype occurred many times. V gene TRBV27 combines with J gene TRBJ2-2; 10 bases fit TRBD1. J was trimmed by 5 bases and V by 5 bases; bases with no gene match: 5. The CDR3 covers 15 residues. CDR1 MNHEY and CDR2 SMNVEV come from the germline V gene (reference sequence). The DNA of the CDR3 is TGTGCCAGCAGTACGGGGACAGGGGAAACCGGGGAGCTGTTTTTT. This translates into CASSTGTGETGELFF.

There are many counts of this clonotype. This chain links TRBV7-9 with TRBJ2-1, with 7 bases matching TRBD2. J was trimmed by 6 bases and V by 3 bases; bases with no gene match: 11. Germline V gene data show CDR1 as SEHNR and CDR2 as FQNEAQ (reference sequence). The CDR3 extends over 16 amino acids. The CDR3, as DNA: TGTGCCAGCAGCTTTCTGGGGACTACTGTCGGCAATGAGCAGTTCTTC. It is translated as CASSFLGTTVGNEQFF.

In its sample, this clonotype was seen many times. V gene TRBV7-9 combines with J gene TRBJ2-6; possible D gene TRBD1, 5 bases. The CDR3 spans 15 residues. Trimming removed 0 bases at V and 4 bases at J, with 7 bases between. The germline V gene has CDR1 SEHNR and CDR2 FQNEAQ (reference sequence). DNA of the CDR3: TGTGCCAGCAGCTTAGCAGGGGCCGGGGCCAACGTCCTGACTTTC. Amino acid sequence: CASSLAGAGANVLTF.

This chain uses TRBV9 with TRBJ1-2; D uncertain. Germline V gene data show CDR1 as SGDLS and CDR2 as YYNGEE. The CDR3 is made up of 12 amino acids. V was pared by 2 bases and J by 5 bases, with 7 bases between. CDR3 protein: CASSVGGYGYTF. The CDR3, as DNA: TGTGCCAGCAGCGTGGGAGGATATGGCTACACCTTC.

This clonotype was detected only a few times. This chain connects TRBV10-3 to TRBJ2-2, with 7 positions matching TRBD1. Germline CDR1 is ENHRY and CDR2 is SYGVKD. The J segment lost 2 bases and the V segment lost 4 bases, leaving 10 bases of the junction unmatched. The CDR3 is 17 residues long. CDR3: CAISADPRDSNTGELFF. In nucleotides, the CDR3 is TGTGCCATCAGTGCTGACCCGAGGGACAGCAACACCGGGGAGCTGTTTTTT.

The J gene is TRBJ2-1, the V gene TRBV5-1; 12 bases match TRBD2. Germline V CDR1 and CDR2: SGHRS, YFSETQ. CDR3 length: 17 residues. V lost 4 bases and J lost 0; bases outside the gene matches: 5. This CDR3 reads CASSPGLAGLSYNEQFF. CDR3 in DNA: TGCGCCAGCAGCCCGGGACTAGCGGGCCTCTCCTACAATGAGCAGTTCTTC.

At least ten counts were recorded for this clonotype. J is TRBJ2-7 and V is TRBV20-1; either TRBD1 or TRBD2 may supply D (6 bases each). V shed 3 bases and J shed 1 base, with 13 bases lying between them. This CDR3 region has 14 residues. CDR1 and CDR2 from the germline V gene are DFQATT and SNEGSKA (reference sequence). Here the CDR3 reads CSASGGVWSYEQYF. CDR3 nucleotides: TGCAGTGCTAGCGGGGGCGTATGGTCCTACGAGCAGTACTTC.